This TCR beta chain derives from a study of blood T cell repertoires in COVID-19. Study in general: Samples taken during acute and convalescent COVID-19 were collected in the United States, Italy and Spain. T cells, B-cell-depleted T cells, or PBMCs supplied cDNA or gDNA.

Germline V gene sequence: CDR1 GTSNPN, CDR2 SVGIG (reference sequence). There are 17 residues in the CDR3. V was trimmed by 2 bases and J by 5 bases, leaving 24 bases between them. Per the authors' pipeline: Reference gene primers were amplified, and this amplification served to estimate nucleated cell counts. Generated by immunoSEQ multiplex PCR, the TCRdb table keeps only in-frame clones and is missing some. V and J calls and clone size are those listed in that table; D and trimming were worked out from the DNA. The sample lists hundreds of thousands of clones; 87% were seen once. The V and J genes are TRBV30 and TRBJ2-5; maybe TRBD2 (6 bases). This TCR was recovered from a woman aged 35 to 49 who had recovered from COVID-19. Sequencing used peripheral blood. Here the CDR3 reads CAWSPGHAGSSGETQYF. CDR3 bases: TGTGCCTGGAGTCCCGGACACGCGGGAAGTTCGGGGGAGACCCAGTACTTC.